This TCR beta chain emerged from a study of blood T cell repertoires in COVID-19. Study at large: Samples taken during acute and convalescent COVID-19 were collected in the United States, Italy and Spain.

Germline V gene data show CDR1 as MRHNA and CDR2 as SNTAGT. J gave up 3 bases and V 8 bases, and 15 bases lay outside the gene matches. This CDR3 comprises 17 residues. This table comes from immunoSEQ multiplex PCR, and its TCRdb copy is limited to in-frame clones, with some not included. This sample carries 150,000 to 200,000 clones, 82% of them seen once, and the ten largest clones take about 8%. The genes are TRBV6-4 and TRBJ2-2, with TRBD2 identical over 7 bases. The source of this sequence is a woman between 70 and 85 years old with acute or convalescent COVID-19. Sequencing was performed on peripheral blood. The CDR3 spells CASLGLGREQDTGELFF. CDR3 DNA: TGTGCCAGCCTTGGGTTGGGGAGGGAACAGGACACCGGGGAGCTGTTTTTT.